This TCR beta chain was sequenced for a study of blood T cell repertoires in COVID-19. This clone came up once. The method was immunoSEQ multiplex PCR; TCRdb's version includes in-frame clones alone and lacks a portion of them. The repertoire holds a few hundred thousand clones, with 70% to 90% as singletons. This sequence originates from a woman between 25 and 40 years old with COVID-19, enrolled during active disease. Specimen: peripheral blood.

CDR3 in amino acids: CASSLTSGGREQYF. The CDR3 DNA is TGTGCCAGCAGTCTTACTAGCGGGGGCAGGGAGCAGTACTTC. The V gene is TRBV5-5, the J gene TRBJ2-7; 11 bases match TRBD2. This CDR3 comprises 14 residues. Trimming took 5 bases from V and 7 from J; bases not matched to a gene: 8. Germline V gives CDR1 SGHKS, CDR2 YYEKEE (reference sequence).